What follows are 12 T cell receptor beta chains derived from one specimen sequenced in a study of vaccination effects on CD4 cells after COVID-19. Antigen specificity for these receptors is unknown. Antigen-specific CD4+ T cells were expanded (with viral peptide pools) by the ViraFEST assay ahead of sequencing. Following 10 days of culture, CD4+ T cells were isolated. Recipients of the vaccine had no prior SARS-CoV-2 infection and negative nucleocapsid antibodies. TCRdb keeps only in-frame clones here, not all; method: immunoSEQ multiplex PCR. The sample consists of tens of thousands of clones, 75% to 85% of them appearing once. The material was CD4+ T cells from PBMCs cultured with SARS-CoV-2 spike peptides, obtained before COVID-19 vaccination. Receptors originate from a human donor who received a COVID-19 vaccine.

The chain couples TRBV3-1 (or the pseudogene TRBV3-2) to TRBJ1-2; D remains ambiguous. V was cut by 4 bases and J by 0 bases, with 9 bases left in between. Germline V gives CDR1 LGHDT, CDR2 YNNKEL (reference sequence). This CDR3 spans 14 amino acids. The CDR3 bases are TGTGCCAGCAGCCTCCGGATTTCTAACTATGGCTACACCTTC. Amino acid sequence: CASSLRISNYGYTF.

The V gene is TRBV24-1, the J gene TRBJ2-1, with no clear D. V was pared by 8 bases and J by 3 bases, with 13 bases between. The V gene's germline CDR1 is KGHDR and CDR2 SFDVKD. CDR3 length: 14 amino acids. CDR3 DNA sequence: TGTGCCACCACGCTCCAGGACCTCTACAATGAGCAGTTCTTC. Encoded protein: CATTLQDLYNEQFF.

The CDR3 sequence: CASGFSGIDTQYF. The CDR3 DNA reads as TGTGCTAGTGGTTTTTCGGGTATAGATACGCAGTATTTT. This rearrangement joins TRBV12-5 to TRBJ2-3; D unclear. V lost 3 bases and J 5 bases, leaving 9 bases between the germline ends. The CDR3 sequence is 13 residues long. The V gene's germline CDR1 is LGHNT and CDR2 FRNRAP.

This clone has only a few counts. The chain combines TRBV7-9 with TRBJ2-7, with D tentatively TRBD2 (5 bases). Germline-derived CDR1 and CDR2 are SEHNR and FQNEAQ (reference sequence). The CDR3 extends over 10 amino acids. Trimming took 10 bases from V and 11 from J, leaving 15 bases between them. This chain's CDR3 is CANQRPGKYV. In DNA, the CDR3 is TGTGCCAACCAGAGACCGGGGAAGTACGTC.

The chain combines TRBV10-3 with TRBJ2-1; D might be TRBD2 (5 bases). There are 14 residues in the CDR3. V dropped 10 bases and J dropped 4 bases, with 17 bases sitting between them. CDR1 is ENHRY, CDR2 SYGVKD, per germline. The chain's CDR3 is CATEKGLQYNEQFF. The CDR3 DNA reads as TGTGCCACGGAGAAAGGACTCCAGTACAATGAGCAGTTCTTC.

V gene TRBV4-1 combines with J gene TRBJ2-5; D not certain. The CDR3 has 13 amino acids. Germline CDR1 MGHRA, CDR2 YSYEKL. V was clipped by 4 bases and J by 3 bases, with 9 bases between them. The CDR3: CASSLDIEETQYF. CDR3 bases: TGCGCCAGCAGCCTCGACATTGAAGAGACCCAGTACTTC.

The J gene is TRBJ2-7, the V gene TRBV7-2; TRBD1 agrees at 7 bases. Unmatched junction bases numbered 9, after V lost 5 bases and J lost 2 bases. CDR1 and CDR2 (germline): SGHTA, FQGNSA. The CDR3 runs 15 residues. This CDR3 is CASSLQGTVTYEQYV. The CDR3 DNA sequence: TGTGCCAGCAGCCTACAGGGGACGGTAACCTACGAGCAGTACGTC.

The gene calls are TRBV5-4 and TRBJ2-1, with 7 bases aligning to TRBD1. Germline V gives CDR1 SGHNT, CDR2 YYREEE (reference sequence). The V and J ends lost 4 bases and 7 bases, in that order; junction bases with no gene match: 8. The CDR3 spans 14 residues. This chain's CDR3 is CASSPTGEQNEQFF. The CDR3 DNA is TGTGCCAGCAGCCCTACAGGGGAACAAAATGAGCAGTTCTTC.

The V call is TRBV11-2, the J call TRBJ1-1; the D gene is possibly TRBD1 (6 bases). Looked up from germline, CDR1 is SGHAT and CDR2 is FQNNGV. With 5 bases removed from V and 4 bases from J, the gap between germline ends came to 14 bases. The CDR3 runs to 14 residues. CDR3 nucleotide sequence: TGTGCCAGCAGCCCAACAGGGCGGCTCACTGAAGCTTTCTTT. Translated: CASSPTGRLTEAFF.

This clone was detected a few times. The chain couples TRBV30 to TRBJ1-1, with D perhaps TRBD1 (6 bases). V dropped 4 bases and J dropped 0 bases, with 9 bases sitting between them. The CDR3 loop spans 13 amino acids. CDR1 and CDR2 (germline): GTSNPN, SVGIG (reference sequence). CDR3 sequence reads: CAWTGALNTEAFF. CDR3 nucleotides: TGTGCCTGGACAGGGGCCTTGAACACTGAAGCTTTCTTT.

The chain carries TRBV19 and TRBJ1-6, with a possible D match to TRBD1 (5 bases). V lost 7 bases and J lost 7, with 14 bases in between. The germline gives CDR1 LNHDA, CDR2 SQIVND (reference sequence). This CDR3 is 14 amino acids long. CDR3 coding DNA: TGTGCCAGTACCCAAATAGGGGAAAATTCACCCCTCCACTTT. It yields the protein CASTQIGENSPLHF.

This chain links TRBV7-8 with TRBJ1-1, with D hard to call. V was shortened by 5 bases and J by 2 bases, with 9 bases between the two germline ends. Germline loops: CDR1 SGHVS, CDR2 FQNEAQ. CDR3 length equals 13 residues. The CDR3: CASSDWINTEAFF. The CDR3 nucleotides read TGTGCCAGCAGCGACTGGATTAACACTGAAGCTTTCTTT.